One and the same sample provided the 25 T cell receptor beta chains below, sequenced in a study of cytomegalovirus exposure and HLA in healthy donors. Primers: 60 Vbeta forward and 13 Jbeta reverse. The method was immunoSEQ multiplex PCR; TCRdb's version includes in-frame clones alone and lacks a portion of them. The repertoire holds some 120,000 clones, 80% seen once, with over 2.5% in the top ten. Sequencing was performed on PBMCs. These receptor sequences come from a male donor in good health and CMV-seronegative.

V is TRBV11-2 and J is TRBJ2-7, with no clear D. The V gene's germline CDR1 is SGHAT and CDR2 FQNNGV. CDR3 length equals 12 residues. V lost 2 bases and J lost 4, with 6 bases in between. CDR3 loop: CASSLLRYEQYF. CDR3 nucleotide sequence: TGTGCCAGCAGCTTACTGCGGTACGAGCAGTACTTC.

The CDR3 sequence: CASSRDTNYGYTF. CDR3 nucleotides: TGTGCCAGCAGCCGGGACACTAACTATGGCTACACCTTC. V gene TRBV7-9 combines with J gene TRBJ1-2, with D possibly TRBD1 on 6 matching bases. This CDR3 spans 13 amino acids. Trimming took 5 bases from V and 0 from J, leaving 7 bases between them. Germline V gene sequence: CDR1 SEHNR, CDR2 FQNEAQ (reference sequence).

Comments on this clone: At one end the junction does not follow the germline gene, possibly because of a read error. The V and J genes are TRBV5-1 and TRBJ2-3; D might be TRBD2 (5 bases). CDR1 is SGHRS, CDR2 YFSETQ, per germline. The CDR3 extends over 14 amino acids. The DNA of the CDR3 is TGCGCCACCAGCCCAGCTAGCATCACGACGGGGCAGTATTTT. The encoded protein is CATSPASITTGQYF.

This clone has just one count. The chain links TRBV2 to TRBJ1-5; a possible D gene is TRBD1 (5 bases). Deletions cut 3 bases from V and 5 bases from J, with 11 bases between. CDR1 is SNHLY and CDR2 is FYNNEI in the germline V gene. This CDR3 is 14 amino acids long. The CDR3, as DNA: TGTGCCAGCAGTGACAGGGCGAACGATCAGCCCCAGCATTTT. This encodes CASSDRANDQPQHF.

The rearrangement joins TRBV9 to TRBJ1-1; 7 nucleotides match TRBD1. Trimming took 4 bases from V and 5 from J; bases not matched to a gene: 8. Germline CDR1 reads SGDLS; CDR2 reads YYNGEE. CDR3 length: 14 amino acids. Here the CDR3 DNA reads TGTGCCAGCAGCCCCGACCCGGGACAGACTGAAGCTTTCTTT. Residues: CASSPDPGQTEAFF.

The V gene is TRBV30, the J gene TRBJ2-7, with D possibly matching TRBD2 (6 bases). This CDR3 has 15 amino acids. Trimming cost V 2 bases and J 1 base, with 15 bases left between them. Germline CDR1 and CDR2: GTSNPN and SVGIG (reference sequence). The CDR3 spells CAWSKERVLSYEQYF. CDR3 in DNA: TGTGCCTGGAGTAAAGAGCGGGTCCTTTCCTACGAGCAGTACTTC.

The rearrangement links TRBV5-1 to TRBJ2-5; 9 bases are a match to TRBD1. The CDR3 has 15 amino acids. Trimming cost V 4 bases and J 11 bases; bases outside gene matches: 15. Germline lookup yields CDR1 SGHRS and CDR2 YFSETQ. The CDR3 coding sequence is TGCGCCAGCAGCGGACAGGGGACTCCGGTGTATGAGCAGTACTTC. Its translation: CASSGQGTPVYEQYF.

This sequence joins TRBV15 and TRBJ1-5; D is uncertain. The germline V and J ends were trimmed by 0 bases and 5 bases, with 11 bases remaining between them. The V gene's germline CDR1 is LNHNV and CDR2 YYDKDF (reference sequence). This CDR3 is built from 15 residues. The CDR3 DNA reads TGTGCCACCAGCAGAGATAGGGCAGCGGATCAGCCCCAGCATTTT. Protein product: CATSRDRAADQPQHF.

This sequence joins TRBV7-2 and TRBJ1-2, with 9 bases aligning to TRBD1. Trimming took 2 bases from V and 7 from J; bases not matched to a gene: 8. The CDR3 loop spans 15 amino acids. The V gene's germline CDR1 is SGHTA and CDR2 FQGNSA. The CDR3, as DNA: TGTGCCAGCAGCTTATTAGGACAGGGGATGGGTGGCTACACCTTC. It specifies CASSLLGQGMGGYTF.

This sequence joins TRBV7-3 and TRBJ2-1; 11 bases line up with TRBD2. This CDR3 region has 15 residues. V lost 6 bases and J lost 10; bases outside the gene matches: 11. Germline CDR1 SGHTA, CDR2 FQGTGA. CDR3: CASSRSGGAVGEQFF. The CDR3, as DNA: TGTGCCAGCAGTCGTAGCGGGGGGGCTGTAGGGGAGCAGTTCTTC.

This chain joins TRBV29-1 and TRBJ2-7, with 11 bases matching TRBD1. Germline V gene sequence: CDR1 SQVTM, CDR2 ANQGSEA. The J segment lost 3 bases and the V segment lost 4 bases, leaving 8 bases of the junction unmatched. The CDR3 runs to 15 residues. The CDR3 loop is CSVVRPGTGGYEQYF. For the CDR3, the DNA is TGCAGCGTTGTGCGGCCCGGGACAGGGGGCTACGAGCAGTACTTC.

The chain carries TRBV5-6 and TRBJ2-7; 8 bases agree with TRBD2. Germline CDR1 SGHDT, CDR2 YYEEEE. Trimming at V came to 4 bases and at J to 9 bases, leaving 9 bases not matched to a gene. The CDR3 covers 13 residues. The CDR3 DNA reads TGTGCCAGCAGCCGGGAGGGGGGCGCAAGGCAGTACTTC. It encodes CASSREGGARQYF.

CDR3 amino acids: CASRGLAEETQYF. CDR3 DNA sequence: TGTGCCAGCAGGGGACTAGCGGAAGAGACCCAGTACTTC. The chain combines TRBV11-2 with TRBJ2-5; 11 bases fit TRBD2. The CDR3 loop spans 13 amino acids. Germline V gene lookup returns CDR1 SGHAT and CDR2 FQNNGV. V dropped 6 bases and J dropped 3; count of bases not matched to a gene: 0.

The chain links TRBV7-2 to TRBJ1-5; 7 nucleotides line up with TRBD1. V trimming: 4 bases; J trimming: 4 bases; junction bases outside the gene matches: 10. Per germline, CDR1 SGHTA and CDR2 FQGNSA. This CDR3 spans 16 amino acids. The CDR3 nucleotides read TGTGCCAGCAGCTACCGGGACAGCTGGGGAAATCAGCCCCAGCATTTT. It is translated as CASSYRDSWGNQPQHF.

The chain recombines TRBV19 with TRBJ1-5; no clear D gene. The germline V gene has CDR1 LNHDA and CDR2 SQIVND (reference sequence). With 0 bases removed from V and 0 bases from J, the gap between germline ends came to 6 bases. The CDR3 is made up of 15 amino acids. CDR3 sequence reads: CASSIDPVSNQPQHF. The CDR3, as DNA: TGTGCCAGTAGTATAGATCCGGTTAGCAATCAGCCCCAGCATTTT.

The genes are TRBV19 and TRBJ1-2, with 9 bases fitting TRBD1. V lost 2 bases to trimming and J lost 9 bases; unmatched junction nucleotides: 7. Germline CDR1 and CDR2: LNHDA and SQIVND (reference sequence). The CDR3 length is 14 residues. The DNA of the CDR3 is TGTGCCAGTAGTATACTGGGACAGGGAGGGCGCTACACCTTC. This encodes CASSILGQGGRYTF.

The rearrangement uses TRBV11-2 and TRBJ2-2; D not certain. V gave up 2 bases and J gave up 6 bases, with 7 bases separating them. Germline values: CDR1 SGHAT, CDR2 FQNNGV. This CDR3 contains 13 residues. DNA of the CDR3: TGTGCCAGCAGCTTACACAGTGCCGGGGAGCTGTTTTTT. It codes for CASSLHSAGELFF.

The V and J genes are TRBV5-4 and TRBJ1-2; tentative D call: TRBD1 (6 bases). The CDR3 runs 14 residues. The ends were cut back, 0 bases at V and 8 bases at J, with 14 bases in the middle. CDR1 is SGHNT and CDR2 is YYREEE in the germline V gene (reference sequence). CDR3 protein: CASSLVQGQGGYTF. In nucleotides, the CDR3 is TGTGCCAGCAGCTTGGTCCAGGGGCAAGGAGGCTACACCTTC.

With respect to this clone: Its ends do not fully match the called genes, so a read error is possible. The V gene is TRBV30, the J gene TRBJ2-4; 7 nucleotides align to TRBD1. CDR1 GTSNPN and CDR2 SVGIG come from the germline V gene (reference sequence). The length of the CDR3 is 14 residues. The CDR3 DNA reads as TGTGCCTGGAGTTACAGGGGTCCCAAAAACAGTCAGTACTTC. Its translation: CAWSYRGPKNSQYF.

This rearrangement joins TRBV28 to TRBJ2-3; TRBD2 matches at 8 bases. Germline-derived CDR1 and CDR2 are MDHEN and SYDVKM. The CDR3 has 12 amino acids. Trimming at V came to 6 bases and at J to 5 bases, leaving 1 base not matched to a gene. The CDR3 coding sequence is TGTGCCAGCAGGCGGGGGGAAGATACGCAGTATTTT. Translating gives CASRRGEDTQYF.

The table lists this clone with a few counts. The J gene is TRBJ1-2, the V gene TRBV7-8; no firm D call. Trimming left V 5 bases short and J 4 bases short, with 11 bases between. CDR1 and CDR2 from the germline V gene are SGHVS and FQNEAQ. This CDR3 spans 13 amino acids. The CDR3 sequence is CASSQEASYGYTF. In nucleotides, the CDR3 is TGTGCCAGCAGCCAAGAGGCCTCCTATGGCTACACCTTC.

This clone was recorded a few times. J is TRBJ1-3 and V is TRBV6-5; no clear D gene. V shed 8 bases and J shed 4 bases, with 12 bases lying between them. Germline V lookup: CDR1 MNHEY, CDR2 SVGAGI. There are 13 residues in the CDR3. The CDR3 nucleotides read TGTGCCAGCTGGGCCCCTGGAGGAAACACCATATATTTT. Its translation is CASWAPGGNTIYF.

The chain links TRBV27 to TRBJ2-1; 9 bases agree with TRBD2. This CDR3 spans 18 amino acids. Germline loops: CDR1 MNHEY, CDR2 SMNVEV (reference sequence). After removal of 0 bases from V and 8 bases from J, the junction contained 14 bases not matched to a gene. The CDR3 sequence: CASSLSWGRSGGFDEQFF. CDR3 DNA: TGTGCCAGCAGTTTATCGTGGGGGAGGAGCGGGGGGTTCGATGAGCAGTTCTTC.

The chain links TRBV29-1 to TRBJ2-5; D might be TRBD1 (7 bases). The tail of the sequence fits TRBJ2-7 better, so the J call may be wrong. The germline V gene encodes CDR1 SQVTM and CDR2 ANQGSEA. CDR3 length: 14 amino acids. CDR3: CSAGGPSASYEQYF. Here the CDR3 DNA reads TGCAGCGCAGGGGGGCCGTCCGCCTCCTACGAGCAGTACTTC.

The rearrangement joins TRBV19 to TRBJ2-7; 9 bases line up with TRBD2. Germline CDR1 reads LNHDA; CDR2 reads SQIVND (reference sequence). The CDR3 extends over 18 amino acids. The ends lost 1 base at V and 0 bases at J; junction bases unmatched: 10. CDR3 bases: TGTGCCAGTAGTATAGGGGTTTTTCTTAGCGGGAGCTCCTACGAGCAGTACTTC. Its protein is CASSIGVFLSGSSYEQYF.